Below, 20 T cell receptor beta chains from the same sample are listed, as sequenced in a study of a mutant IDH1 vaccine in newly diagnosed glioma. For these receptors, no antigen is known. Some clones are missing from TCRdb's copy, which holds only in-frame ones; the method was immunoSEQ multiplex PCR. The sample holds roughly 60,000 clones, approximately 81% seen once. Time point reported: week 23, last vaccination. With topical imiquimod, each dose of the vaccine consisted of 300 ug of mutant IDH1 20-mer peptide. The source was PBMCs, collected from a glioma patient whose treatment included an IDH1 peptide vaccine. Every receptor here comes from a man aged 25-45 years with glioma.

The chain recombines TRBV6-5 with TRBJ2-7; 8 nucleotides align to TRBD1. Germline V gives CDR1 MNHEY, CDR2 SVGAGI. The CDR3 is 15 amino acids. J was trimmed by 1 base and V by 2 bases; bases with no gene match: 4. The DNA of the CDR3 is TGTGCCAGCAGTTACGAGTGGACAGGGTCCTACGAGCAGTACTTC. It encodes CASSYEWTGSYEQYF.

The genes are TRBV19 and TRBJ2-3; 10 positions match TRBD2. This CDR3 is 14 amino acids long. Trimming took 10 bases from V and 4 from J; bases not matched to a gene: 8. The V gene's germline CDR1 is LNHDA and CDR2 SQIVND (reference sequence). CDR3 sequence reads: CATYSGGPPDTQYF. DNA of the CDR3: TGTGCCACTTATAGCGGGGGGCCCCCAGATACGCAGTATTTT.

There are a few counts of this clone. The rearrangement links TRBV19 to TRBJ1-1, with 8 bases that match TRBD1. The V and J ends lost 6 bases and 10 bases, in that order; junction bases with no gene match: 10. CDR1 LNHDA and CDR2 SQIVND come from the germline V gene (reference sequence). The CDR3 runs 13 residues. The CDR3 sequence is CASRSTGAQRAFF. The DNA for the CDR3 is TGTGCCAGTAGATCGACAGGGGCTCAGAGAGCTTTCTTT. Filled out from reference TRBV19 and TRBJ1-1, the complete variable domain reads DGGITQSPKYLFRKEGQNVTLSCEQNLNHDAMYWYRQDPGQGLRLIYYSQIVNDFQKGDIAEGYSVSREKKESFPLTVTSAQKNPTAFYLCASRSTGAQRAFFGQGTRLTVV.

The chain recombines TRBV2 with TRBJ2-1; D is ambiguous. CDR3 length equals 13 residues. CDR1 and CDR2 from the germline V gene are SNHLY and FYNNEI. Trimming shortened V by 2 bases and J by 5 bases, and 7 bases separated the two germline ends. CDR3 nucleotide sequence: TGTGCCAGCAGTGAACCTGATAACAATGAGCAGTTCTTC. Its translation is CASSEPDNNEQFF. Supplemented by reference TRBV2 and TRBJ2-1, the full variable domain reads EPEVTQTPSHQVTQMGQEVILRCVPISNHLYFYWYRQILGQKVEFLVSFYNNEISEKSEIFDDQFSVERPDGSNFTLKIRSTKLEDSAMYFCASSEPDNNEQFFGPGTRLTVL.

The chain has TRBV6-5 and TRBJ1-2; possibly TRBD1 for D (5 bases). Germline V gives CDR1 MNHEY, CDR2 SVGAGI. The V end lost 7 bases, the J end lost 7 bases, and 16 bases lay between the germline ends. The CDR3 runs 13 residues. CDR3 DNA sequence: TGTGCCAGCAAGGTCGGGGTGGGGGTTGGCTACACCTTC. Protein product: CASKVGVGVGYTF.

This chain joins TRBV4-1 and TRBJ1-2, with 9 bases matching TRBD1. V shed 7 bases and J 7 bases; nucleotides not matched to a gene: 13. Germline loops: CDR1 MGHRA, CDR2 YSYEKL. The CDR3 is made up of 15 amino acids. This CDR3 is CASNYPGTGSSGYTF. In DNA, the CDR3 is TGCGCCAGCAACTATCCCGGGACAGGGAGTTCTGGCTACACCTTC.

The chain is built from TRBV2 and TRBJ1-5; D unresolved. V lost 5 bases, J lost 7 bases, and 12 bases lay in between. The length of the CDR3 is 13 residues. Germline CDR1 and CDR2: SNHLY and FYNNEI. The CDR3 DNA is TGTGCCAGCAGTCGGTCGTTTAGCCAGCCCCAGCATTTT. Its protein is CASSRSFSQPQHF.

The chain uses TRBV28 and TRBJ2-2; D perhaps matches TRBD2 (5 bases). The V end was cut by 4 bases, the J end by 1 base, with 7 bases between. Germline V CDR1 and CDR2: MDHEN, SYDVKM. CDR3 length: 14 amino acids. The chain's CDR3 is CASSYRGNTGELFF. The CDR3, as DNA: TGTGCCAGCAGTTACCGGGGGAACACCGGGGAGCTGTTTTTT.

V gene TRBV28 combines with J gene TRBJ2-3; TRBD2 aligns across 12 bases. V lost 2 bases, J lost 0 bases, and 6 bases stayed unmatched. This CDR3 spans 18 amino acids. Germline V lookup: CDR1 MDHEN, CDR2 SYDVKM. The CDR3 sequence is CASSLTSGGPTSTDTQYF. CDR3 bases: TGTGCCAGCAGTTTAACTAGCGGGGGGCCCACGAGCACAGATACGCAGTATTTT.

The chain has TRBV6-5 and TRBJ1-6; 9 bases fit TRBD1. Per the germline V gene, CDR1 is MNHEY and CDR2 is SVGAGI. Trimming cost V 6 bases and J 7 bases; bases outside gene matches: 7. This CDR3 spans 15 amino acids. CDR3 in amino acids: CASRTTGTGNSPLHF. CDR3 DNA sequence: TGTGCCAGCAGAACCACCGGGACAGGGAATTCACCCCTCCACTTT.

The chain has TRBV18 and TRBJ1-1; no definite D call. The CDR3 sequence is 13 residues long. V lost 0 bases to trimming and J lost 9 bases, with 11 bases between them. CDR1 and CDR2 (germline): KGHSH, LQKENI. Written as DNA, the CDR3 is TGTGCCAGCTCACCACCGGGAAGAAATCAAGCTTTCTTT. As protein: CASSPPGRNQAFF.

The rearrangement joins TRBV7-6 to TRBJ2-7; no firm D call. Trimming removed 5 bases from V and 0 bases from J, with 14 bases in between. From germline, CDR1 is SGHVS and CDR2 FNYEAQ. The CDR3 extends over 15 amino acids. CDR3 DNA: TGTGCCAGCAGCCGCCAAGGTGTGGGCTCCTACGAGCAGTACTTC. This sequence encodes CASSRQGVGSYEQYF.

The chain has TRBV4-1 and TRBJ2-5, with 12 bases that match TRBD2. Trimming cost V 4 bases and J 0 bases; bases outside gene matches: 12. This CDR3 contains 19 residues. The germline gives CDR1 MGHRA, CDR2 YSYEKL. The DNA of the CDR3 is TGCGCCAGCAGCCGCTACGGAACTAGCGGGGGGACGTACCAAGAGACCCAGTACTTC. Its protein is CASSRYGTSGGTYQETQYF.

DNA of the CDR3: TGTGCCAGCAGAGGGGGAGCGGGCCTTAATGAAAAACTGTTTTTT. Translation gives CASRGGAGLNEKLFF. The chain joins TRBV7-8 to TRBJ1-4; D is perhaps TRBD1 (6 bases). The CDR3 is made up of 15 amino acids. CDR1 and CDR2 (germline): SGHVS, FQNEAQ. The V and J ends lost 6 bases and 4 bases respectively, with 15 bases between them.

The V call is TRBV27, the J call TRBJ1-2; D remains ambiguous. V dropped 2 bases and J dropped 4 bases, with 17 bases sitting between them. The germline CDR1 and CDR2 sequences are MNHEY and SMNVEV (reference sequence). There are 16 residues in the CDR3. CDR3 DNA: TGTGCCAGCAGTTTACGGCTGGCGGGCCCCACCTATGGCTACACCTTC. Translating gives CASSLRLAGPTYGYTF.

CDR3 residues: CASSYGAAANEKLFF. The CDR3 region has the DNA TGTGCCAGCAGTTACGGCGCGGCTGCTAATGAAAAACTGTTTTTT. V and J are TRBV6-5 and TRBJ1-4; D unclear. The CDR3 sequence is 15 residues long. Germline V gene lookup returns CDR1 MNHEY and CDR2 SVGAGI. The V gene lost 2 bases and the J gene lost 3 bases, with 10 bases spanning the gap.

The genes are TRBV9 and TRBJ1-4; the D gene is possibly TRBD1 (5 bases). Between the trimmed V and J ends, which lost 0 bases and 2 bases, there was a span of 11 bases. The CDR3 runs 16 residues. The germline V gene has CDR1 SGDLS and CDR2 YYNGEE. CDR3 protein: CASSVAPEGTNEKLFF. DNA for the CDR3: TGTGCCAGCAGCGTAGCCCCAGAGGGGACTAATGAAAAACTGTTTTTT.

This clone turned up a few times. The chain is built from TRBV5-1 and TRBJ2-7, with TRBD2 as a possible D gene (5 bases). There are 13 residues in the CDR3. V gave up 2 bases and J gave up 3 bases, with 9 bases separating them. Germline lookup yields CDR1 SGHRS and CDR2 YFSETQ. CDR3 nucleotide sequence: TGCGCCAGCAGCTTCGGGATTAACTACGAGCAGTACTTC. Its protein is CASSFGINYEQYF.

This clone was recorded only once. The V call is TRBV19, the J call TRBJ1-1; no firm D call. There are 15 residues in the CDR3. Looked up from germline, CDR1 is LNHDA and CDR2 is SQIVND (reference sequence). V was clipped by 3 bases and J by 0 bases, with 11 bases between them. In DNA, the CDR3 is TGTGCCAGTAGTATCCGAGGGAATGTGAACACTGAAGCTTTCTTT. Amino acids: CASSIRGNVNTEAFF.

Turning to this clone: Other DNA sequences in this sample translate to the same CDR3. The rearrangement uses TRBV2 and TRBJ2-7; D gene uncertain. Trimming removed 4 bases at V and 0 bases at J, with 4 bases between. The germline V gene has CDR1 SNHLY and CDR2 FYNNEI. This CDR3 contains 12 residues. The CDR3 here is CASSVSSYEQYF. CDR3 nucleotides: TGTGCCAGCAGTGTTAGCTCCTACGAGCAGTACTTC. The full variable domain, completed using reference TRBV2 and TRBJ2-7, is EPEVTQTPSHQVTQMGQEVILRCVPISNHLYFYWYRQILGQKVEFLVSFYNNEISEKSEIFDDQFSVERPDGSNFTLKIRSTKLEDSAMYFCASSVSSYEQYFGPGTRLTVT.